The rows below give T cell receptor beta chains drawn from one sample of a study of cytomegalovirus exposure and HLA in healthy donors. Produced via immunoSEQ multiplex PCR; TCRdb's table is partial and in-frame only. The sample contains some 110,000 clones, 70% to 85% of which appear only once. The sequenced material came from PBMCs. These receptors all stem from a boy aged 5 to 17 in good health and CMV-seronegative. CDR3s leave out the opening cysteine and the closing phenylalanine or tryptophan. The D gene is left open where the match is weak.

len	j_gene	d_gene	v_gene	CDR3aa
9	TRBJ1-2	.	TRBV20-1	SAETEYGYT
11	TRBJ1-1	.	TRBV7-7	ASSWGSDTEAF
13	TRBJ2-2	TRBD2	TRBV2	ASRTSGSNTGELF
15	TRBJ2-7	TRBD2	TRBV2	ASTERLAGEEAYEQY
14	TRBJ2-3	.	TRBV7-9	ASSLRGTHITDTQY
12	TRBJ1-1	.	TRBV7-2	ASTLGSGYTEAF
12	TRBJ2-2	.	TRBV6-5	ASTSENGAGELF
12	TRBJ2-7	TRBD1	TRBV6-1	ASSAFLGQYEQY
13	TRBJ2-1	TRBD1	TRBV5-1	ASSLGGQGANEQF
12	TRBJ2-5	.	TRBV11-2	ASTPGQEGETQY
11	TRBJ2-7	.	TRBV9	ASSVAGNIEQY
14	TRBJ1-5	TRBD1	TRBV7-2	ASSFTGGEGNQPQH
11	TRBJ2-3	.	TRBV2	ASRQGSTDTQY
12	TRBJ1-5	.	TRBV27	ASSLRQGRQPQH
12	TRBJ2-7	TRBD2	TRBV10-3	AISESGRRFEQY
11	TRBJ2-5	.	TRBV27	ASSYRTMETQY
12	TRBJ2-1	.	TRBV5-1	ASSLSTAYNEQF
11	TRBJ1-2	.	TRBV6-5	ASSPTQVSGYT
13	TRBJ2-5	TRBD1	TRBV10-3	AISADRGREETQY
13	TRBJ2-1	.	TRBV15	ATSRDFDSYNEQF
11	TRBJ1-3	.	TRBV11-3	ASSLVPGNTIY
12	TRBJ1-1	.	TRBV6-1	ASSEYVRGREAF
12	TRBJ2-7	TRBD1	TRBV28	ASRPQGTSYEQY
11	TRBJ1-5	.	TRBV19	ASSIRVNQPQH
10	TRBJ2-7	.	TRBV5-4	ASSEGTREQY
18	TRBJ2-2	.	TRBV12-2	ASRSPKIVLAGAYTGELF